This T cell receptor beta chain was profiled in a study of T-cell memory formation after mild COVID-19. For the study at large: TCR clusters showed largely donor specificity. Notes on the study in general: Of the contracting clones, CD4+ ones lay mainly in CM and EM, and CD8+ ones in EMRA.

The V and J ends lost 2 bases and 8 bases respectively, with 10 bases between them. Germline lookup yields CDR1 PRHDT and CDR2 FYEKMQ (reference sequence). The CDR3 totals 14 residues. TCR alpha and TCR beta cDNA libraries with sample barcodes and UMIs came from 5'RACE using constant-segment primers. TCRdb reprocessed the 5' RACE reads via MiXCR and lists one record per CDR3 protein. The sample records 270,000 or so distinct CDR3 sequences, roughly 18% being singletons. This clonotype was counted only a few times. Its matching antigen is unknown. This sequence originates from a young man who had mild COVID-19 (a few samples of this study predate the infection). Cell type and time point are not known. The rearrangement links TRBV13 to TRBJ1-6; D possibly corresponds to TRBD1 (5 bases). Material for sequencing was PBMCs or a T cell subset sorted from them (not recorded which). CDR3 DNA: TGTGCCAGCAGCTTACCAGGGCAGGATTCACCCCTCCACTTT. Protein sequence: CASSLPGQDSPLHF.